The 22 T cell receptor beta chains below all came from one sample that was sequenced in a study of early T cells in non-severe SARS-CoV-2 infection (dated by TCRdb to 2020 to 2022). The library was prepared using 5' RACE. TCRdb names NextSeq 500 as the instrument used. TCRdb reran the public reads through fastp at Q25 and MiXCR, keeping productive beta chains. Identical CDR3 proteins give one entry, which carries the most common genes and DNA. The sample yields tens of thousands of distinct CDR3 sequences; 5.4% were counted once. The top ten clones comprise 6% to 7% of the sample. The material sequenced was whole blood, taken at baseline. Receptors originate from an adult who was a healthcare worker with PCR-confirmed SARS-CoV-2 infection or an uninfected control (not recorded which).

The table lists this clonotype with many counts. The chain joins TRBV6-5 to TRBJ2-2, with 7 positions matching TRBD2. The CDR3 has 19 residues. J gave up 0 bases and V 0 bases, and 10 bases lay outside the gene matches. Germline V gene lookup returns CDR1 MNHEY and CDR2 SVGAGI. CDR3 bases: TGTGCCAGCAGTTACTCGGGATCCGCGGGAGTATCGAACACCGGGGAGCTGTTTTTT. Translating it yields CASSYSGSAGVSNTGELFF.

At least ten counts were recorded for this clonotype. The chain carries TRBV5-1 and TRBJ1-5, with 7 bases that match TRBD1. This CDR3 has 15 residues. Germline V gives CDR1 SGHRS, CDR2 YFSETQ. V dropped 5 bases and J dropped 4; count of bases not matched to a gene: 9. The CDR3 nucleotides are TGCGCCAGCAGTACCGGGACAGAAGGAAATCAGCCCCAGCATTTT. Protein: CASSTGTEGNQPQHF.

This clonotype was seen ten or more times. The CDR3 sequence is CASSYKTGIRTEAFF. CDR3 nucleotides: TGTGCCAGCAGCTATAAGACAGGGATAAGAACTGAAGCTTTCTTT. V and J are TRBV7-6 and TRBJ1-1; 7 nucleotides align to TRBD1. Germline trimming cut 4 bases from V and 5 bases from J; bases unmatched to any gene: 10. Germline lookup yields CDR1 SGHVS and CDR2 FNYEAQ. The CDR3 is 15 residues long.

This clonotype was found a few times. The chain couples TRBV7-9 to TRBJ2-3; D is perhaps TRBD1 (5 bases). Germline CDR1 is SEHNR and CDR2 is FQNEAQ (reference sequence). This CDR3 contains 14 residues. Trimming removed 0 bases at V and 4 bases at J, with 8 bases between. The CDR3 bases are TGTGCCAGCAGCTTAGCGGGGCTAGCAGATACGCAGTATTTT. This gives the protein CASSLAGLADTQYF.

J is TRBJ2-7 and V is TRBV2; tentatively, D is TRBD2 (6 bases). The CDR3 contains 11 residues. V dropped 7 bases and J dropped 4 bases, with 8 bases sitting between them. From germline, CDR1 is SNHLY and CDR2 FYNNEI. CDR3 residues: CASTRDYEQYF. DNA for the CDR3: TGTGCCAGCACGCGGGATTACGAGCAGTACTTC.

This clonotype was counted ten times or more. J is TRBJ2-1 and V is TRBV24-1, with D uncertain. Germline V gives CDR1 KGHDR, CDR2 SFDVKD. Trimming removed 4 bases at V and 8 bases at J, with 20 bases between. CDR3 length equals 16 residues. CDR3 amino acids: CATSETHGRREDEQFF. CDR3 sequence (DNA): TGTGCCACCAGTGAGACTCACGGACGCCGCGAGGATGAGCAGTTCTTC.

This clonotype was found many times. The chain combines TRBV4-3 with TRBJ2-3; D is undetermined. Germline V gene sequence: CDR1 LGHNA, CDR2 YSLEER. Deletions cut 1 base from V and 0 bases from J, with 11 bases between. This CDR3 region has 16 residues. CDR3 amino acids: CASSQVLTDSTDTQYF. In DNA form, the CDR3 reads TGCGCCAGCAGCCAAGTTCTCACCGATAGCACAGATACGCAGTATTTT.

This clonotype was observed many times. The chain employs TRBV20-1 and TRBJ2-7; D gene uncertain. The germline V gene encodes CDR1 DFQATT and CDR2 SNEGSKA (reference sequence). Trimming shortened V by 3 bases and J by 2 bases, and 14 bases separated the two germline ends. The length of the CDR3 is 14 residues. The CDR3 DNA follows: TGCAGTGCTAGTTCCGAAAGACGCCCCTACGAGCAGTACTTC. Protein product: CSASSERRPYEQYF.

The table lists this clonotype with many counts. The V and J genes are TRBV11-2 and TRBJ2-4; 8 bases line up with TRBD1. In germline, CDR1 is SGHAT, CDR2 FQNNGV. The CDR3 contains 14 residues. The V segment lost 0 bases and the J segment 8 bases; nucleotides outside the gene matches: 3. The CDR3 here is CASSLDPGGHIQYF. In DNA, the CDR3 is TGTGCCAGCAGCTTAGACCCAGGGGGCCACATTCAGTACTTC.

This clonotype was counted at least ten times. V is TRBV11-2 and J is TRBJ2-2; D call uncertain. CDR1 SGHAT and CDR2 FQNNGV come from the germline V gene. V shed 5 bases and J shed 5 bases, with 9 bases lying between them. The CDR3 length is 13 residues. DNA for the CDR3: TGTGCCAGCAGCCCCCGGTGGACCGGGGAGCTGTTTTTT. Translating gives CASSPRWTGELFF.

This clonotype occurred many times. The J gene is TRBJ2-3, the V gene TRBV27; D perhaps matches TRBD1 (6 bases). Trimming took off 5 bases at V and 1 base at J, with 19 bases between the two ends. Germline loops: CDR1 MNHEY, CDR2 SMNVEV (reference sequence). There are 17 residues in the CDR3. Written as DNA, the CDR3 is TGTGCCAGCAGTCCTCCCGGGACACAATGGGGCACAGATACGCAGTATTTT. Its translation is CASSPPGTQWGTDTQYF.

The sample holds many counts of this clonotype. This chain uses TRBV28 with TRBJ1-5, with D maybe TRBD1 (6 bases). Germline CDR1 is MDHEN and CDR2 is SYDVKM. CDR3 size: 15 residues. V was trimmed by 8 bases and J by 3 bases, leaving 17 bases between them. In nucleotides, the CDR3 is TGTGCCAGCGGGGCGTCGGGGGCCTTCAATCAGCCCCAGCATTTT. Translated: CASGASGAFNQPQHF.

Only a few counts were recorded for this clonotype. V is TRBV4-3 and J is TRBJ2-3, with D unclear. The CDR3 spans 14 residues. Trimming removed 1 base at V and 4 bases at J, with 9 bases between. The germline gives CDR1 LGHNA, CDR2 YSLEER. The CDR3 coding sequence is TGCGCCAGCAGCCAAGTTGGTTTTCCAGATACGCAGTATTTT. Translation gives CASSQVGFPDTQYF.

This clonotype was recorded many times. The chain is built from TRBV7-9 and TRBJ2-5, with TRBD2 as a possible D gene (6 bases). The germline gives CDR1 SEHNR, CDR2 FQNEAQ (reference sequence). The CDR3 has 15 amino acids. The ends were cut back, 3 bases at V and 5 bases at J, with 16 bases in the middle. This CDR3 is CASSFPYGSNETQYF. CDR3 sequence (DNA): TGTGCCAGCAGCTTCCCATACGGGAGTAACGAGACCCAGTACTTC.

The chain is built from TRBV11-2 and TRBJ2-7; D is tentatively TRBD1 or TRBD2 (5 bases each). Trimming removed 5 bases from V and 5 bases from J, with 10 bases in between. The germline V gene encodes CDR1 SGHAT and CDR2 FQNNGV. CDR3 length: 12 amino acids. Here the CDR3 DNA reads TGTGCCAGCAGCCCCCAGGGAGACGAGCAGTACGTC. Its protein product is CASSPQGDEQYV.

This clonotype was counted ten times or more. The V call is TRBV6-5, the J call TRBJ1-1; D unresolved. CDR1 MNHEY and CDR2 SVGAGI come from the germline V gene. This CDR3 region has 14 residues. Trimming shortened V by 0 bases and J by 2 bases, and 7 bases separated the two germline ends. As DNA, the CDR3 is TGTGCCAGCAGTTACTCGAAAGGAAACACTGAAGCTTTCTTT. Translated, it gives CASSYSKGNTEAFF.

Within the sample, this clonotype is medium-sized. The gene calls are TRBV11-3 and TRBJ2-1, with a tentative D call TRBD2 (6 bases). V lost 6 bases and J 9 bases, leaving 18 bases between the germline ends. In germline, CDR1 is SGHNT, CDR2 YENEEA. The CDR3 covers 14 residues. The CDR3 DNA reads TGTGCCAGCAGGTCGACTAGTGCACGGGGTGAGCAGTTCTTC. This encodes CASRSTSARGEQFF.

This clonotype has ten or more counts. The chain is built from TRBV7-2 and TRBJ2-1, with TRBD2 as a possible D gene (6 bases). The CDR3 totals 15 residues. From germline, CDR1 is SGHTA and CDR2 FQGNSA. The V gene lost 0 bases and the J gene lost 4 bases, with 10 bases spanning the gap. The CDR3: CASSLAVGTYNEQFF. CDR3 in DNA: TGTGCCAGCAGCTTAGCGGTCGGGACTTACAATGAGCAGTTCTTC.

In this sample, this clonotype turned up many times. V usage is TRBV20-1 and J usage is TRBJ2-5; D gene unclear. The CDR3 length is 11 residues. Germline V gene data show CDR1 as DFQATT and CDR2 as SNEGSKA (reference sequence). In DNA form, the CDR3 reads TGCAGCACAGAGTACCAAGAGACCCAGTACTTC. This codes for CSTEYQETQYF.

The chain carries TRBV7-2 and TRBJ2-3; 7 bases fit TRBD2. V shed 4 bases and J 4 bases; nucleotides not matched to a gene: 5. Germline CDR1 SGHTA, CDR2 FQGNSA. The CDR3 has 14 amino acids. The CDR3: CASSSGAGSDTQYF. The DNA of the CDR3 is TGTGCCAGCAGCTCCGGAGCGGGGTCAGATACGCAGTATTTT. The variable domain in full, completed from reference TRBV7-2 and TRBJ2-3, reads GAGVSQSPSNKVTEKGKDVELRCDPISGHTALYWYRQSLGQGLEFLIYFQGNSAPDKSGLPSDRFSAERTGGSVSTLTIQRTQQEDSAVYLCASSSGAGSDTQYFGPGTRLTVL.

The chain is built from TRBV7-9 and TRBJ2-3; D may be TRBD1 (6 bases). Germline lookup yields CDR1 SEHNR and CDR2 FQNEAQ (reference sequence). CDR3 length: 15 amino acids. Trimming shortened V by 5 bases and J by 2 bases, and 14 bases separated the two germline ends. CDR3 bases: TGTGCCAGCAGCCTTACAGGACAGAACACAGATACGCAGTATTTT. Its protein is CASSLTGQNTDTQYF.

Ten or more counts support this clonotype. CDR3 in amino acids: CASTVGGQGTDTQYF. The CDR3 coding sequence is TGTGCCAGCACCGTAGGAGGACAGGGAACAGATACGCAGTATTTT. V gene TRBV12-3 or TRBV12-4 combines with J gene TRBJ2-3; TRBD1 matches at 8 bases. V lost 7 bases and J lost 3; bases outside the gene matches: 9. The CDR3 is 15 amino acids.